These T cell receptor beta chains were read from a single sample in a study of T cell responses to AZD1222 COVID-19 vaccine. Sequencing was performed with immunoSEQ multiplex PCR; in TCRdb, only in-frame clones are kept and a portion is missing. The sample carries some 97,000 clones, less than 90% recorded once. Sequences were derived from peripheral blood, sampled on day 0 of AZD1222 vaccination. The receptors shown here come from an adult in good health. Each CDR3 is given with its conserved first and last residue. The D gene is left open where the match is weak. Clone size, where shown, is once, few, many, or a class for clones that have expanded.

j_call	d_call	v_call	clone_size	cdr3_nt	cdr3_aa
TRBJ2-1	TRBD2	TRBV4-3	NA	TGCGCCAGCAGCCAGGGGACTACCGTATTTTACAATGAGCAGTTCTTC	CASSQGTTVFYNEQFF
TRBJ1-2	TRBD1	TRBV7-2	NA	TGTGCCAGCAGGTATACCACGGGACAGGGAATTGGCTACACCTTC	CASRYTTGQGIGYTF
TRBJ2-5	NA	TRBV28	NA	TGTGCCAGCAGTCCCTTATCCCTCTCCGAAGGGGAGGAGACCCAGTACTTC	CASSPLSLSEGEETQYF
TRBJ1-3	NA	TRBV4-1	NA	TGCGCCAGCAGCCCAACCCAATTACAGGGTTTGAAGGGAAACACCATATATTTT	CASSPTQLQGLKGNTIYF
TRBJ2-6	NA	TRBV11-3	NA	TGTGCCAGCAGCCGCGGGGCCTCTGGGGCCAACGTCCTGACTTTC	CASSRGASGANVLTF
TRBJ1-1	TRBD1	TRBV2	NA	TGTGCCAGCAGTGAAGTGGGACAGCCGAGCACTGAAGCTTTCTTT	CASSEVGQPSTEAFF
TRBJ1-1	TRBD1	TRBV2	NA	TGTGCCAGCAGTGAAGGAAGACGAAGGGGGCCCTCCTTGAACACTGAAGCTTTCTTT	CASSEGRRRGPSLNTEAFF
TRBJ2-7	NA	TRBV27	NA	TGTGCCAGCAGTTCCACCGCGGGATTAAACTACGAGCAGTACTTC	CASSSTAGLNYEQYF
TRBJ2-5	NA	TRBV2	once	TGTGCCAGCAAGAGAAGGTTGAGACAAGAGACCCAGTACTTC	CASKRRLRQETQYF
TRBJ2-1	NA	TRBV7-2	NA	TGTGCCAGCAGCTTAGGGGGTACAGGGACCCTCAATGAGCAGTTCTTC	CASSLGGTGTLNEQFF
TRBJ2-5	NA	TRBV7-9	NA	TGTGCCAGCAGCTTAGGGCTGTCGGAGACCCAGTACTTC	CASSLGLSETQYF
TRBJ1-6	NA	TRBV5-8	NA	TGTGCCAGCCATCTGACGAGCTCCTATAATTCACCCCTCCACTTT	CASHLTSSYNSPLHF
TRBJ2-3	NA	TRBV30	once	TGTGCCTGGAGTTTTGGACTGAGCACAGATACGCAGTATTTT	CAWSFGLSTDTQYF
TRBJ2-5	NA	TRBV21-1	NA	TGTGCCAGCAGCAAATTCCAAGCCGGGACTAGCGCGGGAGAGGCGGAGACCCAGTACTTC	CASSKFQAGTSAGEAETQYF
TRBJ1-1	NA	TRBV7-9	NA	TGTGCCAGCAGCCTAAGCCCTTCTACTGAAGCTTTCTTT	CASSLSPSTEAFF
TRBJ2-2	TRBD1	TRBV5-1	NA	TGCGCCAGCAGCCCCGGACAGGGGGCAACCGGGGAGCTGTTTTTT	CASSPGQGATGELFF
TRBJ1-1	NA	TRBV11-3	NA	TGTGCCAGCAGCTTGCCAGGGAAGAACACTGAAGCTTTCTTT	CASSLPGKNTEAFF
TRBJ1-1	NA	TRBV20-1	NA	TGCAGTGCTAGAGTGATTACTGAAGCTTTCTTT	CSARVITEAFF
TRBJ2-3	TRBD2	TRBV28	NA	TGTGCCAGCACTGCGGGAGGGCCAGATACGCAGTATTTT	CASTAGGPDTQYF
TRBJ2-4	TRBD1	TRBV19	NA	TGTGCCAGTAGTACCCTGGGGAATCAGGGGGCGCGTCAAAACATTCAGTACTTC	CASSTLGNQGARQNIQYF
TRBJ2-4	TRBD1	TRBV11-2	NA	TGTGCCAGCAGCCCTCCCCCCAGGGGGCGGATAAACATTCAGTACTTC	CASSPPPRGRINIQYF
TRBJ2-7	TRBD2	TRBV7-8	NA	TGTGCCAGCAGCTTAGTTGGACTAGCGGGAGGGGGCTACGAGCAGTACTTC	CASSLVGLAGGGYEQYF
TRBJ2-2	TRBD2	TRBV3-1/TRBV3-2	NA	TGTGCCAGCAGCCAAAAGACTAGCGGGAGCTGGCCCGGGGAGCTGTTTTTT	CASSQKTSGSWPGELFF
TRBJ2-3	TRBD2	TRBV7-9	once	TGTGCCAGCAGCTTATTGCTAGCGGGGAGCACAGATACGCAGTATTTT	CASSLLLAGSTDTQYF
TRBJ2-6	NA	TRBV27	NA	TGTGCCAGCAGTTTCTGGGCAGGGGATCTTGGGGCCAACGTCCTGACTTTC	CASSFWAGDLGANVLTF
TRBJ2-1	TRBD2	TRBV11-2	NA	TGTGCCAGCAGCCTTGATGGGCTAGCGGGAGACAATGAGCAGTTCTTC	CASSLDGLAGDNEQFF
TRBJ2-5	NA	TRBV2	NA	TGTGCCAGCAGTGTCAGGGCTGGGGCAGAGACCCAGTACTTC	CASSVRAGAETQYF